This TCR beta chain emerged from a study of cytomegalovirus exposure and HLA in healthy donors. Overall study findings and caveats: No immune exposure information besides CMV serostatus was available. When a later analysis was performed, an Asian-associated ancestry cluster reportedly had fewer N-insertions than the roughly 700-donor mean.

CDR3 length equals 14 residues. Germline loops: CDR1 MNHNY, CDR2 SVGAGI (reference sequence). J was trimmed by 2 bases and V by 8 bases; bases with no gene match: 7. PCR amplification relied on 60 Vbeta primers (plus 13 Jbeta primers). The method was immunoSEQ multiplex PCR; TCRdb's version includes in-frame clones alone and lacks a portion of them. Seen here are 95,000 to 150,000 clones, under 20% observed once, and the top ten hold about 2.6%. Concerning this clone itself: The antigen remains undetermined.

The sequencing sample was made of PBMCs. V usage is TRBV6-6 and J usage is TRBJ2-3, with 7 bases lining up with TRBD2. The source is a female donor in good health and CMV-seropositive. CDR3 DNA sequence: TGTGCCAGCTGGAGGGAGGGGAACACAGATACGCAGTATTTT. Translation: CASWREGNTDTQYF.